This TCR beta chain was recovered during a study of human T cells and chemical hapten exposure. Looked up from germline, CDR1 is LGHNA and CDR2 is YNFKEQ. The V end lost 0 bases, the J end lost 1 base, and 10 bases lay between the germline ends. The CDR3 contains 15 residues. The time point is: pre-sensitization, week 0. Treatment of the sample: therapeutic diphenylcyclopropenone sensitization with weekly scalp DPC. TCRdb reprocessed the RACE reads via MiXCR and lists one record per CDR3 protein. The sample gives about 110,000 distinct CDR3 sequences, roughly 12% of which show up once; roughly 1.6% is in the top ten.

The chain has TRBV4-2 and TRBJ2-7; tentatively, D is TRBD2 (5 bases). This sample comprised whole blood, obtained in connection with sensitization to the hapten diphenylcyclopropenone (DPC). This clonotype originated in a woman between 45 and 65 years old with alopecia areata. Some clones in this sample may be carry-over from other donors' samples. The chain's CDR3 is CASSQEHGVSYEQYF. The CDR3 nucleotides read TGTGCCAGCAGCCAAGAGCACGGGGTTTCCTACGAGCAGTACTTC.